This T cell receptor (beta chain) is from a study of T cell responses to AZD1222 COVID-19 vaccine. About the research overall: Pooling covered second doses at about 4 or about 12 weeks. Study-level results: Along spike, vaccine-associated CD4 TCRs were found throughout, with dominance at 160-218 and 743-854. Two doses of AZD1222 preceded a rise in Spike-specific TCR breadth and depth.

With regard to this clone: Its specificity is not known.

This table comes from immunoSEQ multiplex PCR, and its TCRdb copy is limited to in-frame clones, with some not included. This repertoire shows about 140,000 clones, roughly 89% found once; its top ten account for approximately 5.4%. This CDR3 has 15 amino acids. Germline lookup yields CDR1 SGHDN and CDR2 FVKESK. Trimming removed 2 bases from V and 5 bases from J, with 10 bases in between. The origin of this receptor is an adult in good health. The genes are TRBV14 and TRBJ1-6, with a weak D call TRBD1 (5 bases). The starting material was peripheral blood, obtained on day 0 of AZD1222 vaccination. In DNA, the CDR3 is TGTGCCAGCAGCCAACACACAGGCGATAATTCACCCCTCCACTTT. Amino acid sequence: CASSQHTGDNSPLHF.